One and the same sample provided the 22 T cell receptor beta chains below, sequenced in a study of T cell repertoires in cytomegalovirus infection. TCRdb reprocessed the reads with MiXCR, giving one entry per CDR3 protein. Of 490,000 or so distinct CDR3 sequences in the sample, about 11% are singletons; the top ten hold about a tenth. The specimen sequenced was PBMCs. The receptors derive from a human donor in good health (CMV status not recorded). Some clones in this sample may be carry-over from other donors' samples.

This clonotype was recorded at least ten times. Sequence at one end of the junction differs from germline and may be a read error. The chain couples TRBV20-1 to TRBJ2-1; the match to TRBD2 covers 7 bases. The CDR3 spans 14 residues. Germline CDR1 and CDR2: DFQATT and SNEGSKA (reference sequence). Written as DNA, the CDR3 is TGCAGTGCAAGAGCGGGGAGTTCCTACAATGAGCAGTTCTTC. It codes for CSARAGSSYNEQFF.

The chain couples TRBV24-1 to TRBJ2-3; tentatively, D is TRBD1 (5 bases). CDR3 length: 16 amino acids. Germline V gene sequence: CDR1 KGHDR, CDR2 SFDVKD. V lost 2 bases to trimming and J lost 0 bases, with 11 bases between them. The CDR3 spells CATSDSRTTSTDTQYF. Here the CDR3 DNA reads TGTGCCACCAGTGATTCAAGGACAACTAGCACAGATACGCAGTATTTT.

This clonotype appeared many times. The CDR3 here is CASSDGTDGYTF. The CDR3 DNA follows: TGTGCCAGCAGTGACGGGACCGATGGCTACACCTTC. The gene calls are TRBV28 and TRBJ1-2; TRBD1 might be the D (5 bases). V lost 5 bases, J lost 6 bases, and 10 bases lay in between. The V gene's germline CDR1 is MDHEN and CDR2 SYDVKM. The CDR3 runs 12 residues.

In this sample, this clonotype turned up many times. The chain recombines TRBV7-9 with TRBJ2-5, with D unclear. In germline, CDR1 is SEHNR, CDR2 FQNEAQ (reference sequence). The CDR3 spans 15 residues. Trimming pared 5 bases from V and 3 bases from J, leaving 16 bases between. The CDR3 region has the DNA TGTGCCAGCAGCATCGGAACCCCCTTGGAAGAGACCCAGTACTTC. Its translation: CASSIGTPLEETQYF.

This clonotype was seen more than once but under ten times. This may be a read error: a much more frequent sequence differs by one nucleotide. The chain couples TRBV7-6 to TRBJ2-7; 9 bases align to TRBD1. CDR1 is SGHVS and CDR2 is FNYEAQ in the germline V gene. Trimming took 5 bases from V and 3 from J; bases not matched to a gene: 5. The CDR3 has 14 amino acids. DNA of the CDR3: TGTGCCAGCAGCACCGGGACAGGGATCTACGAGCAGTACTTC. Amino acids: CASSTGTGIYEQYF. The variable domain in full, with the rest retrieved from reference TRBV7-6 and TRBJ2-7, is GAGVSQSPRYKVTKRGQDVALRCDPISGHVSLYWYRQALGQGPEFLTYFNYEAQQDKSGLPNDRFSAERPEGSISTLTIQRTEQRDSAMYRCASSTGTGIYEQYFGPGTRLTVT.

In its sample, this clonotype was seen many times. The chain combines TRBV7-6 with TRBJ1-6, with 7 bases matching TRBD1. V dropped 6 bases and J dropped 10; count of bases not matched to a gene: 9. This CDR3 spans 14 amino acids. CDR1 and CDR2 (germline): SGHVS, FNYEAQ. CDR3 nucleotides: TGTGCCAGCAGTCCGGGACAGCGGGGATCACCCCTCCACTTT. It specifies CASSPGQRGSPLHF.

On this clonotype itself: Being one base from a much bigger clone, this may be a read error. V is TRBV12-3 or TRBV12-4 and J is TRBJ1-1, with D possibly TRBD1 on 5 matching bases. The CDR3 spans 16 residues. V lost 2 bases, J lost 7 bases, and 20 bases lay in between. As DNA, the CDR3 is TGTGCCAGCAGTTTACCAGGGCTGAAGGAGCAAATTGAAGCTTTCTTT. It yields the protein CASSLPGLKEQIEAFF.

This clonotype was recorded at least ten times. This chain joins TRBV19 and TRBJ1-5, with D perhaps matching TRBD1 (5 bases). V was clipped by 3 bases and J by 0 bases, with 12 bases between them. Germline CDR1 reads LNHDA; CDR2 reads SQIVND (reference sequence). The CDR3 is made up of 16 amino acids. The CDR3 sequence: CASSIGGTHSNQPQHF. In nucleotides, the CDR3 is TGTGCCAGTAGTATTGGGGGGACCCATAGCAATCAGCCCCAGCATTTT.

This clonotype has ten or more counts. The V and J genes are TRBV6-5 and TRBJ2-7; weak D call: TRBD2 (6 bases). The CDR3 runs 17 residues. Germline values: CDR1 MNHEY, CDR2 SVGAGI. V shed 1 base and J shed 5 bases, with 21 bases lying between them. The CDR3 DNA is TGTGCCAGCAGTTACTACTCGGGCGGGAACGGAGCGGACGAGCAGTACTTC. Translating gives CASSYYSGGNGADEQYF.

This clonotype occurred many times. The chain is built from TRBV6-1 and TRBJ2-7; D ambiguous. The CDR3 covers 11 residues. Trimming cost V 8 bases and J 4 bases, with 9 bases left between them. Germline V CDR1 and CDR2: MNHNS, SASEGT. The CDR3 reads CASGFRYEQYF. The CDR3 DNA reads TGTGCCAGCGGGTTCCGTTACGAGCAGTACTTC.

The V gene is TRBV9, the J gene TRBJ1-2; D might be TRBD1 (6 bases). V lost 4 bases and J 4 bases, leaving 17 bases between the germline ends. CDR3 length equals 15 residues. Germline loops: CDR1 SGDLS, CDR2 YYNGEE. The CDR3 loop reads CASSLQSGTSYGYTF. Here the CDR3 DNA reads TGTGCCAGCAGCCTCCAATCCGGGACAAGCTATGGCTACACCTTC.

This clonotype was recorded at least ten times. This sequence joins TRBV28 and TRBJ2-3; 8 bases agree with TRBD2. The CDR3 runs 17 residues. From germline, CDR1 is MDHEN and CDR2 SYDVKM. V lost 8 bases to trimming and J lost 0 bases; unmatched junction nucleotides: 13. The CDR3 loop is CASAYRGGLASTDTQYF. CDR3 DNA sequence: TGTGCCAGCGCTTACCGCGGGGGGCTCGCTAGCACAGATACGCAGTATTTT.

This clonotype was picked up a small number of times. This chain connects TRBV9 to TRBJ2-5; no reliable D call. Per the germline V gene, CDR1 is SGDLS and CDR2 is YYNGEE. Between the trimmed V and J ends, which lost 4 bases and 2 bases, there was a span of 12 bases. The CDR3 is made up of 14 amino acids. CDR3 sequence (DNA): TGTGCCAGCAGCTTGGACCCCTTTCAAGAGACCCAGTACTTC. Its protein is CASSLDPFQETQYF.

This clonotype was seen a handful of times. The chain employs TRBV4-1 and TRBJ2-7, with 12 bases that match TRBD1. Germline-derived CDR1 and CDR2 are MGHRA and YSYEKL. The CDR3 contains 14 residues. J lost 6 bases, V lost 4 bases, and 4 bases had no gene match. The CDR3 coding sequence is TGCGCCAGCAGCCTCGGGACAGGGGGCGCCGAGCAGTACTTC. Translating gives CASSLGTGGAEQYF.

This clonotype was observed at least ten times. The V and J genes are TRBV9 and TRBJ2-6, with TRBD1 matching over 8 bases. CDR3 length equals 21 residues. Germline V gene sequence: CDR1 SGDLS, CDR2 YYNGEE. The ends lost 4 bases at V and 2 bases at J; junction bases unmatched: 20. CDR3 coding DNA: TGTGCCAGCAGCCCGAGGATGGTAAGGCAGGGGGCAAAAACTGGGGCCAACGTCCTGACTTTC. Translation gives CASSPRMVRQGAKTGANVLTF.

The V and J genes are TRBV20-1 and TRBJ2-1; D assignment may be TRBD1 or TRBD2 (5 bases each). V lost 7 bases, J lost 6 bases, and 19 bases lay in between. The germline CDR1 and CDR2 sequences are DFQATT and SNEGSKA (reference sequence). CDR3 length equals 14 residues. The CDR3 reads CSVRDPRQVNEQFF. The CDR3 DNA reads as TGCAGTGTCCGGGACCCCCGCCAAGTCAATGAGCAGTTCTTC.

This clonotype showed up many times. This chain links TRBV29-1 with TRBJ1-5; 8 bases agree with TRBD1. Trimming at V came to 5 bases and at J to 1 base, leaving 4 bases not matched to a gene. CDR1 and CDR2 from the germline V gene are SQVTM and ANQGSEA. The CDR3 consists of 14 residues. This CDR3 is CSVLTGASNQPQHF. The CDR3 DNA follows: TGCAGCGTTTTGACAGGGGCAAGCAATCAGCCCCAGCATTTT.

The J gene is TRBJ2-3, the V gene TRBV7-3, with D hard to call. The CDR3 consists of 12 residues. Germline values: CDR1 SGHTA, CDR2 FQGTGA. V was cut by 3 bases and J by 6 bases, with 7 bases left in between. For the CDR3, the DNA is TGTGCCAGCAGCTTTAGCAGCGATACGCAGTATTTT. Translated: CASSFSSDTQYF.

In its sample, this clonotype was seen many times. This chain links TRBV12-3 or TRBV12-4 with TRBJ1-1; D is possibly TRBD1 (6 bases). Trimming pared 7 bases from V and 5 bases from J, leaving 20 bases between. This CDR3 comprises 15 residues. The CDR3 DNA reads TGTGCCAGCACTACCCTGTTTGGGGGCGGGACTGAAGCTTTCTTT. Its protein product is CASTTLFGGGTEAFF.

This chain connects TRBV29-1 to TRBJ1-1; 7 nucleotides line up with TRBD1. J lost 1 base, V lost 7 bases, and 3 bases had no gene match. Per the germline V gene, CDR1 is SQVTM and CDR2 is ANQGSEA. The CDR3 loop spans 12 amino acids. CDR3 protein: CSAGGSNTEAFF. CDR3 DNA sequence: TGCAGCGCAGGGGGATCGAACACTGAAGCTTTCTTT.

Ten or more counts support this clonotype. One junction end disagrees with the germline gene, perhaps due to a read error. V gene TRBV7-2 combines with J gene TRBJ2-5; tentative D call: TRBD1 (5 bases). The CDR3 is 15 residues long. Germline values: CDR1 SGHTA, CDR2 FQGNSA. The CDR3 is CASNLGQGLEETQYF. CDR3 sequence (DNA): TGTGCCAGCAACTTAGGGCAGGGATTAGAAGAGACCCAGTACTTC.

The genes are TRBV5-4 and TRBJ2-1, with a weak D call TRBD2 (7 bases). V was shortened by 6 bases and J by 1 base, with 17 bases between the two germline ends. The CDR3 contains 16 residues. Per the germline V gene, CDR1 is SGHNT and CDR2 is YYREEE (reference sequence). CDR3 coding DNA: TGTGCCAGCACGAGGGGGGGGGGCTATTCCTACAATGAGCAGTTCTTC. As protein: CASTRGGGYSYNEQFF.